Listed here is a single TCR beta chain. What it binds is not known. The protocol was immunoSEQ multiplex PCR, while the TCRdb copy is restricted to in-frame clones and leaves out a portion. The sample carries roughly 1,000,000 clones, around 78% recorded once. This specimen belongs to a study of shared clonotypes between healthy human individuals. Study context: There were three CD4 naive, three CD4 memory, two CD8 naive and one CD8 memory plates per donor. Study findings and constraints: Sharing across several donors was seen in approximately 5.2% of naive CD4 clonotypes.

Adult donors, all healthy and HIV-negative, had no recent acute infections or vaccinations. Naive CD4+ cells were CD45RA-selected; the remaining cells were memory. Sequencing was carried out using memory CD4+ T cells from PBMCs. The subset was: CD45RA-negative fraction. This TCR was recovered from a man aged 18-30 years in good health. Some clones in this sample may be carry-over from other donors' samples.

The CDR3 DNA reads as TGTGCCAGCAGCTTATACCAGGGGGCGCTGGGCCAAGAGACCCAGTACTTC. It codes for CASSLYQGALGQETQYF. V usage is TRBV5-6 and J usage is TRBJ2-5; the match to TRBD1 covers 8 bases. Germline values: CDR1 SGHDT, CDR2 YYEEEE. This CDR3 region has 17 residues. J was trimmed by 1 base and V by 2 bases; bases with no gene match: 10.